This TCR beta chain is drawn from a study of blood T cell repertoires in COVID-19. Study information: COVID-19 samples, acute and convalescent, were from the United States, Italy and Spain. T cells, B-cell-depleted T cells, or PBMCs supplied cDNA or gDNA.

The germline gives CDR1 SGHNT, CDR2 YYREEE (reference sequence). V was clipped by 0 bases and J by 7 bases; unmatched bases: 5. The CDR3 consists of 14 residues. Source study methods: Quantification of nucleated cells was approximated via reference gene primer amplification. This table comes from immunoSEQ multiplex PCR, and its TCRdb copy is limited to in-frame clones, with some not included. V and J calls and clone size are as listed in that table; D and trimming were resolved from the DNA. The sample contains approximately 20,000 clones, about nine tenths of which appear only once. Source material: peripheral blood. This sequence originates from a man in his fifties or sixties with active COVID-19. The chain joins TRBV5-4 to TRBJ2-3, with TRBD2 matching 7 bases. As DNA, the CDR3 is TGTGCCAGCAGCTTGGAGGCGGGGGATTATACGCAGTATTTT. Translation: CASSLEAGDYTQYF. The entire variable domain, with the rest obtained from reference TRBV5-4 and TRBJ2-3, is as follows: ETGVTQSPTHLIKTRGQQVTLRCSSQSGHNTVSWYQQALGQGPQFIFQYYREEENGRGNFPPRFSGLQFPNYSSELNVNALELDDSALYLCASSLEAGDYTQYFGPGTRLTVL.